Listed here are 6 T cell receptor beta chains from one sample, sequenced in a study of T cell repertoires in cytomegalovirus infection. One entry per CDR3 protein, called by TCRdb with MiXCR from the reads. The table includes over 200,000 distinct CDR3 sequences, roughly an eighth detected once. The sample comprised PBMCs. These receptors were collected from a human donor in good health (CMV status not recorded). Some clones in this sample may be carry-over from other donors' samples.

The V and J genes are TRBV6-1 and TRBJ1-1; no firm D call. Deletions cut 4 bases from V and 6 bases from J, with 18 bases between. CDR1 is MNHNS, CDR2 SASEGT, per germline. This CDR3 spans 15 amino acids. The CDR3 region has the DNA TGTGCCAGCAGTGGGGCACCCCCGGAGGGTCCTGAAGCTTTCTTT. Amino acid sequence: CASSGAPPEGPEAFF.

There are many counts of this clonotype. V is TRBV5-4 and J is TRBJ2-5; D is possibly TRBD2 (5 bases). The germline V and J ends were trimmed by 4 bases and 2 bases, with 15 bases remaining between them. The CDR3 is 15 residues long. The V gene's germline CDR1 is SGHNT and CDR2 YYREEE (reference sequence). The CDR3 spells CASSLDQGRQETQYF. CDR3 in DNA: TGTGCCAGCAGCCTGGATCAAGGGAGACAAGAGACCCAGTACTTC.

Ten or more counts support this clonotype. This chain joins TRBV7-6 and TRBJ1-1; the D is unclear. Germline V CDR1 and CDR2: SGHVS, FNYEAQ. The V end lost 6 bases, the J end lost 5 bases, and 13 bases lay between the germline ends. The CDR3 covers 13 residues. CDR3: CASSSFEGTEAFF. As DNA, the CDR3 is TGTGCCAGCAGTTCCTTCGAAGGGACTGAAGCTTTCTTT. Supplemented by reference TRBV7-6 and TRBJ1-1, the full variable domain reads GAGVSQSPRYKVTKRGQDVALRCDPISGHVSLYWYRQALGQGPEFLTYFNYEAQQDKSGLPNDRFSAERPEGSISTLTIQRTEQRDSAMYRCASSSFEGTEAFFGQGTRLTVV.

With regard to this clonotype: No conserved phenylalanine or tryptophan ends this CDR3, so it is likely a read error. The chain couples TRBV20-1 to TRBJ1-6; no firm D call. The germline V gene has CDR1 DFQATT and CDR2 SNEGSKA (reference sequence). The CDR3 runs to 12 residues. V lost 4 bases and J 6 bases, leaving 7 bases between the germline ends. CDR3 bases: TGCAGTGCTAATAACCCTAATTCACCCCTCCACTGT. Protein sequence: CSANNPNSPLHC.

With regard to this clonotype: A much larger clone differs from this one at a single base, so this may be a read error. V is TRBV20-1 and J is TRBJ2-7, with TRBD1 identical over 10 bases. J gave up 5 bases and V 6 bases, and 10 bases lay outside the gene matches. The CDR3 has 14 residues. The germline CDR1 and CDR2 sequences are DFQATT and SNEGSKA (reference sequence). The CDR3 loop reads CSAVGGTGDHEQYF. CDR3 bases: TGCAGTGCGGTTGGGGGGACAGGGGATCACGAGCAGTACTTC.

This clonotype showed up just a few times. The chain carries TRBV27 and TRBJ2-5; D tentatively fits TRBD1 or TRBD2 (5 bases each). Germline V lookup: CDR1 MNHEY, CDR2 SMNVEV (reference sequence). The CDR3 runs 14 residues. Trimming cost V 8 bases and J 5 bases, with 18 bases left between them. The CDR3 nucleotides are TGTGCCAGCGCGGATGGGGGATACGTGGAGACCCAGTACTTC. Translated: CASADGGYVETQYF.